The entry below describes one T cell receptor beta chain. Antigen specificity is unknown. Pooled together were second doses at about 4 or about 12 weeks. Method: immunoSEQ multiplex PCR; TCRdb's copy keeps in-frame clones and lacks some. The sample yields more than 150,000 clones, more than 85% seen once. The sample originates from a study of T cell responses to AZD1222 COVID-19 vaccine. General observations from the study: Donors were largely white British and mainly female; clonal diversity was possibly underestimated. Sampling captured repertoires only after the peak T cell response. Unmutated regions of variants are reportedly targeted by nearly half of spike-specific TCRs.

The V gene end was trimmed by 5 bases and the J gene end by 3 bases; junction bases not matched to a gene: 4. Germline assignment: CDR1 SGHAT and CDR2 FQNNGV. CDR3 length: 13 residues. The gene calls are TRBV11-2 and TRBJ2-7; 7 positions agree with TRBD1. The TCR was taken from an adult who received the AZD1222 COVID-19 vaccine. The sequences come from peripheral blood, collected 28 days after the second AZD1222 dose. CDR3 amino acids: CASSTRQGYEQYF. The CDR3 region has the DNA TGTGCCAGCAGCACCCGACAGGGCTACGAGCAGTACTTC.